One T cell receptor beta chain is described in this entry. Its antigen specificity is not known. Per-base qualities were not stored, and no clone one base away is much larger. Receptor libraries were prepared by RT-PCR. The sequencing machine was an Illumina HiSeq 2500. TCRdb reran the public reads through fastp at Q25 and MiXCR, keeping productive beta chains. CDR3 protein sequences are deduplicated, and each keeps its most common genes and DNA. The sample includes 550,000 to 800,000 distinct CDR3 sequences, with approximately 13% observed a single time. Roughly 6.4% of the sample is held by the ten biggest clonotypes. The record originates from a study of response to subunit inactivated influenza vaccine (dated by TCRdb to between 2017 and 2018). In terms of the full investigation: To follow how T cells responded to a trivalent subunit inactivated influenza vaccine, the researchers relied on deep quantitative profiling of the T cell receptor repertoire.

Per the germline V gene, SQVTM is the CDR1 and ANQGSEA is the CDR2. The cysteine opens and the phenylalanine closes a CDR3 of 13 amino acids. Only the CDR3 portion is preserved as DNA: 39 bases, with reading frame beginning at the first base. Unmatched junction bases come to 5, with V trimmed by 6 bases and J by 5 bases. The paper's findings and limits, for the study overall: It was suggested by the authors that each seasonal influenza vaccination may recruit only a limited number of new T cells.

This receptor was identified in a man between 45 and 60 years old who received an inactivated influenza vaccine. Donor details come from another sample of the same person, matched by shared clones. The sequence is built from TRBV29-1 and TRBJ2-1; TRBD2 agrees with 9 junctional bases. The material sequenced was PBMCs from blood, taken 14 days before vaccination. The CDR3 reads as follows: CSVRLAADNEQFF. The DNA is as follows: TGCAGCGTCCGACTAGCGGCCGACAATGAGCAGTTCTTC.